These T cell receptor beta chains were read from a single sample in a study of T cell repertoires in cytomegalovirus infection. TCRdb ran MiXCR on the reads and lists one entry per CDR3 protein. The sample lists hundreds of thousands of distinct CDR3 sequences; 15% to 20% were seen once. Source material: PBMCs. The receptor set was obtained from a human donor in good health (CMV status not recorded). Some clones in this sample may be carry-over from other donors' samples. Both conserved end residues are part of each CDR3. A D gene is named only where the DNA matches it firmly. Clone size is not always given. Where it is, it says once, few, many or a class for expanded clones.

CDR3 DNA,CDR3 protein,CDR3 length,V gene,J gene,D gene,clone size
TGTGCCAGCAGTGGGTGGGCTTGGGGGGATCAGCCCCAGCATTTT,CASSGWAWGDQPQHF,15,TRBV2,TRBJ1-5,NA,NA
TGTGCCAGCAGTCCCCAGGGGGCGATCGGCAATCAGCCCCAGCATTTT,CASSPQGAIGNQPQHF,16,TRBV12-3/TRBV12-4,TRBJ1-5,TRBD1,NA
TGTGCCACCGCGGGACAGGTAATCTCTGGGGCCAACGTCCTGACTTTC,CATAGQVISGANVLTF,16,TRBV10-3,TRBJ2-6,TRBD1,many
TGTGCCAGCACAACGTCCACTAGGTCCTACGAGCAGTACTTC,CASTTSTRSYEQYF,14,TRBV6-1,TRBJ2-7,NA,many
TGTGCCAGCAGCTCAACGACACGCGGACAGGGGGAGAATTCACCCCTCCACTTT,CASSSTTRGQGENSPLHF,18,TRBV7-8,TRBJ1-6,TRBD1,many
TGCAGTGCGACCAGGGGACAGGGGGACAATGAGCAGTTCTTC,CSATRGQGDNEQFF,14,TRBV20-1,TRBJ2-1,TRBD1,NA
TGTGCCAGCAGAGGGGGAGGGGCTGGCGGGCTCTATGGCTACACCTTC,CASRGGGAGGLYGYTF,16,TRBV28,TRBJ1-2,NA,NA
TGCAGTGCAACGCCGGGACAGGAATATTCACCCCTCCACTTT,CSATPGQEYSPLHF,14,TRBV20-1,TRBJ1-6,TRBD1,NA
TGCAGTGCTAGTGACCAGGGGCAGAGGAGCAATCAGCCCCAGCATTTT,CSASDQGQRSNQPQHF,16,TRBV20-1,TRBJ1-5,NA,NA
TGTGCCAGCAGTGAAAGTTACCGCACAGATACGCAGTATTTT,CASSESYRTDTQYF,14,TRBV6-1,TRBJ2-3,NA,NA
TGCAGTGCTAGATTGGGGGGCATGAACACTGAAGCTTTCTTT,CSARLGGMNTEAFF,14,TRBV20-1,TRBJ1-1,NA,NA
TGTGCCAGCAGCTTAGGGACGGTCGGCCTGAATTCACCCCTCCACTTT,CASSLGTVGLNSPLHF,16,TRBV7-2,TRBJ1-6,NA,NA
TGTGCCAGTAGTACTGACAGGGGAGGGCACACTGAAGCTTTCTTT,CASSTDRGGHTEAFF,15,TRBV19,TRBJ1-1,TRBD1,few
TGTGCCAGCACCGTTGGGTGGACAGGGACTGTGCAAGGCTACACCTTC,CASTVGWTGTVQGYTF,16,TRBV7-2,TRBJ1-2,TRBD1,many
TGCAGTGCTAGGCTAGCGGGGGGGAGACTCCAAGAGACCCAGTACTTC,CSARLAGGRLQETQYF,16,TRBV20-1,TRBJ2-5,TRBD2,few
TGTGCCAGCAAAAGACAACAGAGCACTGAAGCTTTCTTT,CASKRQQSTEAFF,13,TRBV12-3/TRBV12-4,TRBJ1-1,NA,many
TGTGCCAGCAGCGTAGAGATTTCTGGGGCGGCCAATGAGCAGTTCTTC,CASSVEISGAANEQFF,16,TRBV9,TRBJ2-1,NA,NA
TGTGCCAGCAGCTCGGACAGGCCCGGGGAGCTGTTTTTT,CASSSDRPGELFF,13,TRBV12-3/TRBV12-4,TRBJ2-2,TRBD1,few
TGCGCCAGCAGCTTCACCGGGACAGGGAACACCGGGGAGCTGTTTTTT,CASSFTGTGNTGELFF,16,TRBV5-1,TRBJ2-2,TRBD1,many
TGTGCCAGCAGCCCAAATTGGGGGGAAGAGCAGTTCTTC,CASSPNWGEEQFF,13,TRBV7-6,TRBJ2-1,NA,many
TGTGCCAGCAGCTTGGGGGCTATTGCAACTAATGAAAAACTGTTTTTT,CASSLGAIATNEKLFF,16,TRBV7-2,TRBJ1-4,NA,few
TGTGCCACCCGGGACAGGGATTTTAATGAAAAACTGTTTTTT,CATRDRDFNEKLFF,14,TRBV15,TRBJ1-4,TRBD1,NA
TGCAGTGCTTTACGGACAGTAAACAATGAGCAGTTCTTC,CSALRTVNNEQFF,13,TRBV20-1,TRBJ2-1,NA,few
TGTGCCACCTTTGGGGGGGCTGGTGAAAAACTGTTTTTT,CATFGGAGEKLFF,13,TRBV10-3,TRBJ1-4,NA,many
TGCAGTGCAAGGCCGGGGAGGAGAGACACTGAAGCTTTCTTT,CSARPGRRDTEAFF,14,TRBV20-1,TRBJ1-1,NA,NA
TGTGCCACATCCCTTGGGAGGGCGACGGGATATCCCTACGAGCAGTACTTC,CATSLGRATGYPYEQYF,17,TRBV19,TRBJ2-7,TRBD2,few
TGTGCCAGTAGTATAGATCTATTAGGTTGGAGGTTGAACACTGAAGCTTTCTTT,CASSIDLLGWRLNTEAFF,18,TRBV19,TRBJ1-1,NA,many
TGTGCCAGCAGTCGGGCCTGGGACGGTGGGGAGGGCTACACCTTC,CASSRAWDGGEGYTF,15,TRBV27,TRBJ1-2,NA,few
TGTGCCAGCAGACCTCCAGGGTTAGGCTATGGCTACACCTTC,CASRPPGLGYGYTF,14,TRBV28,TRBJ1-2,NA,few
TGTGCCAGCAGCTTAGCGCGGGGGCTAAGCTCCTACAATGAGCAGTTCTTC,CASSLARGLSSYNEQFF,17,TRBV7-2,TRBJ2-1,NA,many
TGTGCCAGCAGCTTATTCGGTACTAATCAGCCCCAGCATTTT,CASSLFGTNQPQHF,14,TRBV7-9,TRBJ1-5,NA,NA
TGTGCCAGCAGCTTCAACCCGGGACAAGGAGTAGAGCAGTACTTC,CASSFNPGQGVEQYF,15,TRBV11-2,TRBJ2-7,NA,many
TGTGCCAGCAGCTTCGGGGATTTAGAGACCCAGTACTTC,CASSFGDLETQYF,13,TRBV5-5,TRBJ2-5,NA,NA
TGTGCCAGCAGTTACTCTACGGGGGGTGCTAACGAGCAGTACTTC,CASSYSTGGANEQYF,15,TRBV6-5,TRBJ2-7,TRBD2,NA
TGTGCCAGCAGTTACGGGCAGGGCCGACGGGAGCAGTTCTTC,CASSYGQGRREQFF,14,TRBV12-3/TRBV12-4,TRBJ2-1,NA,many
TGCAGTGCTAGAGTGGTAGTGGGACTAGGGACAGATACGCAGTATTTT,CSARVVVGLGTDTQYF,16,TRBV20-1,TRBJ2-3,TRBD2,few
TGTGCCAGCAGTTCGGGACAGGTGCTCGACATTCAGTACTTC,CASSSGQVLDIQYF,14,TRBV6-2/TRBV6-3,TRBJ2-4,TRBD1,NA
TGTGCCAGCAGCTTAGGGTTGGGCTCCTACCTGTACAATGAGCAGTTCTTC,CASSLGLGSYLYNEQFF,17,TRBV7-9,TRBJ2-1,NA,many
TGTGCCAGCAGTTGGGAGGGGCAGGGGGTCCGGCCTTATCAGCCCCAGCATTTT,CASSWEGQGVRPYQPQHF,18,TRBV7-2,TRBJ1-5,TRBD1,many
TGTGCCAGCAGTTCCGGTAGGACGCAGTATTTT,CASSSGRTQYF,11,TRBV12-3/TRBV12-4,TRBJ2-3,NA,NA
TGTGCCAGCAGTTACTCGAGGACAGGGGCCCACTCTGGAAACACCATATATTTT,CASSYSRTGAHSGNTIYF,18,TRBV6-6,TRBJ1-3,TRBD1,few
TGTGCCAGCAGAACACAAGGAGGGCTTGGGGGCTACACCTTC,CASRTQGGLGGYTF,14,TRBV28,TRBJ1-2,NA,many